The 9 T cell receptor beta chains listed next were all sequenced from one sample in a study of T cells in women clearing cervical HPV infection. Data came from immunoSEQ multiplex PCR; TCRdb stores just in-frame clones and leaves some out. This sample's clone table lists tens of thousands of clones. The sample consisted of blood buffy coat. The source is a woman aged 18 to 75 with a cervical HPV16 infection that either progressed to CIN3+ or cleared (not recorded which).

About this clone itself: The read terminates 3 residues ahead of where the CDR3 ends, so the germline J gene completes it. The chain joins TRBV5-1 to TRBJ2-2; D is unclear. The germline gives CDR1 SGHRS, CDR2 YFSETQ. The CDR3 has 15 residues. The CDR3 sequence: CASSDPRSTNEKLFF. The part of the CDR3 DNA that was read is TGCGCCAGCTCAGACCCCCGTTCAACTAATGAAAAG. The full variable domain, rest sourced from reference TRBV5-1 and TRBJ2-2, is KAGVTQTPRYLIKTRGQQVTLSCSPISGHRSVSWYQQTPGQGLQFLFEYFSETQRNKGNFPGRFSGRQFSNSRSEMNVSTLELGDSALYLCASSDPRSTNEKLFFGEGSRLTVL.

Note on this clone: Read sequence stops 3 residues before the CDR3 end, and the germline J gene provides the missing end. This chain connects TRBV19 to TRBJ2-1; 10 bases match TRBD1. After removal of 7 bases from V and 2 bases from J, the junction contained 14 bases not matched to a gene. The length of the CDR3 is 18 residues. Germline lookup yields CDR1 LNHDA and CDR2 SQIVND (reference sequence). The covered CDR3 bases are TGTGCCAGTACCCAGAGGGACAGGGGTCCGAGGGCCTACAATGAG. This gives the protein CASTQRDRGPRAYNE. The entire CDR3 reads CASTQRDRGPRAYNEQFF. Filled out from reference TRBV19 and TRBJ2-1, the complete variable domain reads DGGITQSPKYLFRKEGQNVTLSCEQNLNHDAMYWYRQDPGQGLRLIYYSQIVNDFQKGDIAEGYSVSREKKESFPLTVTSAQKNPTAFYLCASTQRDRGPRAYNEQFFGPGTRLTVL.

As for this clone: The CDR3 end is not reached by the read, which stops 3 residues before it; the germline J gene fills it in. The genes are TRBV28 and TRBJ2-1; 8 bases match TRBD1. This CDR3 has 13 residues. Trimming cost V 3 bases and J 5 bases; bases outside gene matches: 0. Germline loops: CDR1 MDHEN, CDR2 SYDVKM. CDR3 region: CASSLTGDNEQFF. The sequenced CDR3 bases are TGTGCCAGCAGTTTGACAGGGGACAATGAG.

Concerning this clone itself: With the read ending 3 residues before the CDR3 end, the germline J gene is used to fill in that end. V usage is TRBV12-3 or TRBV12-4 and J usage is TRBJ2-7; D not resolved. This CDR3 spans 16 amino acids. Trimming left V 2 bases short and J 3 bases short, with 17 bases between. Partial CDR3 DNA: TGTGCCAGCAGTTTAAGTTGGCAGGTGAGAATCTACGAG. Translation gives CASSLSWQVRIYE. The whole CDR3 sequence reads CASSLSWQVRIYEQYF.

The part of the CDR3 DNA that was read is TGTGCCAGCAGCTTAGTAGTCGGGGGCGAG. Translating it yields CASSLVVGGE. The CDR3 in full is CASSLVVGGEQYF. The chain recombines TRBV7-9 with TRBJ2-7; tentatively, D is TRBD2 (6 bases). The read ends 3 residues before the CDR3 terminus; that terminus is restored from the germline J gene. This CDR3 is 13 amino acids long. The germline V and J ends were trimmed by 1 base and 6 bases, with 10 bases remaining between them. Germline V gene sequence: CDR1 SEHNR, CDR2 FQNEAQ (reference sequence).

About this clone itself: The read comes to an end 3 residues before the CDR3 does, leaving the germline J gene to fill in the end. The chain is built from TRBV29-1 and TRBJ2-3; D is possibly TRBD1 (7 bases). This CDR3 comprises 14 residues. Germline V CDR1 and CDR2: SQVTM, ANQGSEA. This chain's CDR3 is CSVSGRGAQETQYF. CDR3 DNA, as far as it was read: TGCAGCGTTAGCGGCAGGGGGGCCCAGGAGACG.

With regard to this clone: The sequence runs out 3 residues before the end of the CDR3; the remainder is reconstructed from the germline J gene. The chain uses TRBV30 and TRBJ2-3; TRBD2 aligns across 8 bases. The CDR3 is 15 residues long. Germline lookup yields CDR1 GTSNPN and CDR2 SVGIG (reference sequence). The CDR3 DNA, read in part, is TGTGCCTGGAGTGACGGGGGGGCATTCCGAGAGGCG. It is translated as CAWSDGGAFREA. The complete CDR3 reads CAWSDGGAFREAQYF.

Details on this clone: Read sequence stops 3 residues before the CDR3 end, and the germline J gene provides the missing end. The chain uses TRBV10-3 and TRBJ2-1, with D maybe TRBD1 (5 bases). Between the trimmed V and J ends, which lost 7 bases and 2 bases, there was a span of 12 bases. Germline V CDR1 and CDR2: ENHRY, SYGVKD. This CDR3 is built from 14 residues. The part of the CDR3 DNA that was read is TGTGCCATCACCCGCAGGGTCACCTACAATGAG. Its translation is CAITRRVTYNE. The whole CDR3 sequence reads CAITRRVTYNEQFF.

As concerns this clone: The read is 3 residues too short to cover the CDR3 end, so that end is filled in from the germline J gene. The chain employs TRBV10-3 and TRBJ2-1; TRBD2 agrees at 15 bases. CDR1 ENHRY and CDR2 SYGVKD come from the germline V gene. Losses at the gene ends were 5 bases for V and 5 bases for J; bases not matched to a gene: 7. This CDR3 is 17 amino acids long. This CDR3 is CAISPRTSGGGNNEQFF. The sequenced CDR3 bases are TGTGCCATCAGTCCCCGGACTAGCGGGGGGGGGAACAATGAG.